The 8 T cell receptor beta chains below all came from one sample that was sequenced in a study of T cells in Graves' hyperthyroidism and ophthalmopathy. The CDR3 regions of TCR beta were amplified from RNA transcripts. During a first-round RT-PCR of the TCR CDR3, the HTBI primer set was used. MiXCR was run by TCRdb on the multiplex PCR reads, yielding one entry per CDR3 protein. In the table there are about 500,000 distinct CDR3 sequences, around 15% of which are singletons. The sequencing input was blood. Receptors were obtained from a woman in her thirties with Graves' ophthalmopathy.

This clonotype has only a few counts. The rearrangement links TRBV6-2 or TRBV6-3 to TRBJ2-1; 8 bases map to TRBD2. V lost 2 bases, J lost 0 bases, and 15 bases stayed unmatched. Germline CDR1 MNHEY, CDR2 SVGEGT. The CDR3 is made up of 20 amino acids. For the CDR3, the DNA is TGTGCCAGCAGTTACGCCCGCAGGGGCGGGGGGCATAGCTCCTACAATGAGCAGTTCTTC. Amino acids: CASSYARRGGGHSSYNEQFF.

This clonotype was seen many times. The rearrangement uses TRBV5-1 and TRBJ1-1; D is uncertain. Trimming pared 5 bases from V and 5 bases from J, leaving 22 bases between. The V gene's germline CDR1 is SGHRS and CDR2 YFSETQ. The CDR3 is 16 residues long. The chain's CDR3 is CASRTQVGVSSTEAFF. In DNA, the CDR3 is TGCGCCAGCAGGACGCAAGTCGGGGTATCGAGTACTGAAGCTTTCTTT.

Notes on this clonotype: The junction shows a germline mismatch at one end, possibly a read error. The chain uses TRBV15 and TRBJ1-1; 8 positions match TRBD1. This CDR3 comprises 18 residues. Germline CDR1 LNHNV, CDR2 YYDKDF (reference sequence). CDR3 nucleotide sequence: TGTGCCACCAGCAGAGCCCGTTTCCCCCCAGGGGGCAACACTGAAGCTTCCTTT. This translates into CATSRARFPPGGNTEASF. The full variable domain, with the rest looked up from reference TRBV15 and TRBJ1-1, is DAMVIQNPRYQVTQFGKPVTLSCSQTLNHNVMYWYQQKSSQAPKLLFHYYDKDFNNEADTPDNFQSRRPNTSFCFLDIRSPGLGDTAMYLCATSRARFPPGGNTEASFGQGTRLTVV.

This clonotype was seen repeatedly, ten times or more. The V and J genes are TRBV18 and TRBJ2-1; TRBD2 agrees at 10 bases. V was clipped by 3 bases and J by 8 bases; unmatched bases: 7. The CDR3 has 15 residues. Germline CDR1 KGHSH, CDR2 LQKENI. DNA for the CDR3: TGTGCCAGCTCACCTCAAATAGCGGGAGGTCATGAGCAGTTCTTC. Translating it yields CASSPQIAGGHEQFF.

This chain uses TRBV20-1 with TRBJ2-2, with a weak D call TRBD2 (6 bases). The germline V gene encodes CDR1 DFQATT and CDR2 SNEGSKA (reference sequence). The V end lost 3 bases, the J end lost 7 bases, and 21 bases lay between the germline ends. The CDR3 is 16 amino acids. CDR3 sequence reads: CSASTSLREYNGELFF. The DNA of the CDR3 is TGCAGTGCTAGTACTTCTTTACGGGAGTACAACGGGGAGCTGTTTTTT.

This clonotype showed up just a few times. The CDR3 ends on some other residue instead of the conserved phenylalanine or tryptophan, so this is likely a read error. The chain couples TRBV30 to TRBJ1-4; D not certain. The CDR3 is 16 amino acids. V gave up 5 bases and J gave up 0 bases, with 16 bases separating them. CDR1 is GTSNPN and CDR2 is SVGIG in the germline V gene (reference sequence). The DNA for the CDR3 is TGTGCCTGGGACGGCTCCGCACGGTCAACTAATGAAAAACTGTTTTCT. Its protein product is CAWDGSARSTNEKLFS.

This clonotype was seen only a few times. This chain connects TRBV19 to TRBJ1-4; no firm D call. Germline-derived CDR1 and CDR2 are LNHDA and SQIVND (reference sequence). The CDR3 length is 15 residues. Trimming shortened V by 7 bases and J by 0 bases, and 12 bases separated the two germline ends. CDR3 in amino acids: CASIDRTSTNEKLFF. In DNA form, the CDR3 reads TGTGCCAGTATTGATCGGACTTCAACTAATGAAAAACTGTTTTTT.

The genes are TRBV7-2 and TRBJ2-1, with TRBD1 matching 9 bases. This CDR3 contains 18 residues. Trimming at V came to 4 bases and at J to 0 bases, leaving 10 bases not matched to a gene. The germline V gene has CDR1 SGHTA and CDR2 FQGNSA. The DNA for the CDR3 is TGTGCCAGCAGCTCAACCCGGACAGGGGATCTCTCCTACAATGAGCAGTTCTTC. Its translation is CASSSTRTGDLSYNEQFF.